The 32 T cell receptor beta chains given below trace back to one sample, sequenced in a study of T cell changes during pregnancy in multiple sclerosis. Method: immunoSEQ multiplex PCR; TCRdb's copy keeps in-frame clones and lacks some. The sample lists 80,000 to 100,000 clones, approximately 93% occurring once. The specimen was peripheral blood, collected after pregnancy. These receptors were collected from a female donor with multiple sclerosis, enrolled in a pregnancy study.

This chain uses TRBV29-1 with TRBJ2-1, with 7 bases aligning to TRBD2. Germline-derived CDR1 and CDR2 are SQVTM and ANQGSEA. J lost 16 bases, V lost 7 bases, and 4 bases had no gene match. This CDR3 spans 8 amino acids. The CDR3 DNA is TGCAGCGGCGGGACTAAATTCTTC. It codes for CSGGTKFF.

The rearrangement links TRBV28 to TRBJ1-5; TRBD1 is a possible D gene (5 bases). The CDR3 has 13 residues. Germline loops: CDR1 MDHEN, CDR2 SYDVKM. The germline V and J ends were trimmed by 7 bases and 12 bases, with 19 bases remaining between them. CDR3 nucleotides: TGTGCCAGCACCTTGCGGCGGGGGGATGGCCAGCATTTT. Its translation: CASTLRRGDGQHF.

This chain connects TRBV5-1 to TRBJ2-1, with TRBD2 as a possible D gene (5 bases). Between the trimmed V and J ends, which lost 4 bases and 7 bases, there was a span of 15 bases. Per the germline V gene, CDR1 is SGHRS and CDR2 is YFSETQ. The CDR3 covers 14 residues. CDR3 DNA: TGCGCCAGCAGCCTCGACCTCCGCGGGAATGAGCAGTTCTTC. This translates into CASSLDLRGNEQFF.

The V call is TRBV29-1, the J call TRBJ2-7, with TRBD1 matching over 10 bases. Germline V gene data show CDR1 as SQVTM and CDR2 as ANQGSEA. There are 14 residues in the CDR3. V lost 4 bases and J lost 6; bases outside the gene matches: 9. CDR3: CSVVVTGGRGEQYF. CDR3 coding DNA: TGCAGCGTTGTTGTGACAGGGGGCCGGGGCGAGCAGTACTTC.

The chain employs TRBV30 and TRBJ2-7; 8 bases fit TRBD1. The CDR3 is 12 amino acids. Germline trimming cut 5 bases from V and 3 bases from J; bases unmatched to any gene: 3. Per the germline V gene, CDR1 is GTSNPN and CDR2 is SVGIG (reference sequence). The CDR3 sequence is CAWGQGGYEQYF. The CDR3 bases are TGTGCCTGGGGACAGGGCGGCTACGAGCAGTACTTC.

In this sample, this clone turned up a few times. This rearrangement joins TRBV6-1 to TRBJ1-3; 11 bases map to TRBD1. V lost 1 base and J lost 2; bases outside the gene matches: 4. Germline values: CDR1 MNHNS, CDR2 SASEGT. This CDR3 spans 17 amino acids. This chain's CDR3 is CASSEEDRGRPGNTIYF. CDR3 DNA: TGTGCCAGCAGTGAAGAGGACAGGGGGCGACCTGGAAACACCATATATTTT.

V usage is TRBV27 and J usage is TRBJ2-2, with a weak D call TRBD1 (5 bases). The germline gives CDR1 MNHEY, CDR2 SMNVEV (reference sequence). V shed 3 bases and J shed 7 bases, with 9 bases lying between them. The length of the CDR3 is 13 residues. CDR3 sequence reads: CASSFGAGGELFF. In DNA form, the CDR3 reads TGTGCCAGCAGTTTTGGGGCTGGCGGGGAGCTGTTTTTT.

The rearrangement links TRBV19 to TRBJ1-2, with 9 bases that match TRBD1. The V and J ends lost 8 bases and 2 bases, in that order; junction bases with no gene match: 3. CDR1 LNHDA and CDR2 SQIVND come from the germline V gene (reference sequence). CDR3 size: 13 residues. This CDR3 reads CASRTGVNYGYTF. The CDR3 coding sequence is TGTGCCAGTCGGACAGGGGTAAACTATGGCTACACCTTC.

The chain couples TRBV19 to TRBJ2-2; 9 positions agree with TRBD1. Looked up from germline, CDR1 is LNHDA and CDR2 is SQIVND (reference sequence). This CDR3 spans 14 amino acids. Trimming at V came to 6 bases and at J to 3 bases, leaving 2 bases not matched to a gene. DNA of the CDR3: TGTGCCAGTAGGACAGGGGGTTACACCGGGGAGCTGTTTTTT. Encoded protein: CASRTGGYTGELFF.

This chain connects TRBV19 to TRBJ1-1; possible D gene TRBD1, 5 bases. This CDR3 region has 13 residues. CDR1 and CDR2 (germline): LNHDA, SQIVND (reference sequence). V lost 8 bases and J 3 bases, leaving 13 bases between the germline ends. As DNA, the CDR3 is TGTGCCAGTGAGGGGAGCGGGGACACTGAAGCTTTCTTT. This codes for CASEGSGDTEAFF.

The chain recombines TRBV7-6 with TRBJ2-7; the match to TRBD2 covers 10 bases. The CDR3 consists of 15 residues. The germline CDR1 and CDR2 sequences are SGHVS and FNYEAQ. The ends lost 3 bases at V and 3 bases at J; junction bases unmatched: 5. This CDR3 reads CASSLGTSASYEQYF. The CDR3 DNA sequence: TGTGCCAGCAGCTTGGGGACTAGCGCGAGCTACGAGCAGTACTTC.

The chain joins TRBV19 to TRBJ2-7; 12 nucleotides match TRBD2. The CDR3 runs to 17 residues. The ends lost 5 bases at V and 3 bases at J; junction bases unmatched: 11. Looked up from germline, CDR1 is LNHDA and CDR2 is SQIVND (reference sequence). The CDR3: CASSPWTSGDPYYEQYF. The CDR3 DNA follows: TGTGCCAGTAGTCCCTGGACTAGCGGGGACCCTTACTACGAGCAGTACTTC.

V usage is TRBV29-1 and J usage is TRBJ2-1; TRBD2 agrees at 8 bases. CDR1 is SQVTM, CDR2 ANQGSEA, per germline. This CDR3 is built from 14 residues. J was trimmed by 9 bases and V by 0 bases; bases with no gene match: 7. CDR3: CSVEDNRAGAEQFF. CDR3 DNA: TGCAGCGTTGAAGATAATCGAGCGGGAGCTGAGCAGTTCTTC.

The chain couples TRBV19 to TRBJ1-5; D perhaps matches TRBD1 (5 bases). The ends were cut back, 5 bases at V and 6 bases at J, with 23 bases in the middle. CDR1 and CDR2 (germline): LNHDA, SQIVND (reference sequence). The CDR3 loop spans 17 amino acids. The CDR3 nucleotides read TGTGCCAGTAGTCCCCGCACGGGGCCCCGGGGGGGTCAGCCCCAGCATTTT. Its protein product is CASSPRTGPRGGQPQHF.

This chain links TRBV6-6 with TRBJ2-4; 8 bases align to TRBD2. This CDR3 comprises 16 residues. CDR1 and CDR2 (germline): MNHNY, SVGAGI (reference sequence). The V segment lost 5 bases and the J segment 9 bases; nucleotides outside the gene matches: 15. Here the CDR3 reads CASSAPGLEFIGIQYF. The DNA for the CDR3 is TGTGCCAGCAGTGCACCGGGACTAGAGTTTATAGGCATTCAGTACTTC.

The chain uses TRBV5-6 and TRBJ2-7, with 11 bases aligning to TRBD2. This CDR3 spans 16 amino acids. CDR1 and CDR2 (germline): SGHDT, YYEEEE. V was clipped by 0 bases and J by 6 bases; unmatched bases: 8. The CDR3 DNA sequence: TGTGCCAGCAGCTTGGATCTAGCGGGAGGACTCGGCGAGCAGTACTTC. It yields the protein CASSLDLAGGLGEQYF. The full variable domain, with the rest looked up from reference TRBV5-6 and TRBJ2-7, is DAGVTQSPTHLIKTRGQQVTLRCSPKSGHDTVSWYQQALGQGPQFIFQYYEEEERQRGNFPDRFSGHQFPNYSSELNVNALLLGDSALYLCASSLDLAGGLGEQYFGPGTRLTVT.

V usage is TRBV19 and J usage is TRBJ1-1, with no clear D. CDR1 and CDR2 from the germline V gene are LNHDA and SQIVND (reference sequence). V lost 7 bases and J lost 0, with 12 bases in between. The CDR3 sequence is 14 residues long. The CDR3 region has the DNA TGTGCCAGTACCGATTCTGGGCTGAACACTGAAGCTTTCTTT. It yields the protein CASTDSGLNTEAFF.

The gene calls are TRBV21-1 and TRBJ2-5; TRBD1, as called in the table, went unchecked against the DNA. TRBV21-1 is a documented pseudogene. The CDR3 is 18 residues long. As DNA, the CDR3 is TGTGCCAGCCCCTCAGGGGTACACCCTTTTCTTTCCCAAGAGACCCAGTACTTC. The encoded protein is CASPSGVHPFLSQETQYF.

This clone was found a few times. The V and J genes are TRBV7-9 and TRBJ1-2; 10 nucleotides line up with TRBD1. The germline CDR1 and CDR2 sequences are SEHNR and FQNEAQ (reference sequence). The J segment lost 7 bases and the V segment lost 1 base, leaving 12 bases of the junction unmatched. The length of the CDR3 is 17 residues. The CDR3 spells CASSLVRRDRGQGGYTF. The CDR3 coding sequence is TGTGCCAGCAGCTTAGTACGTCGAGACAGGGGGCAAGGTGGCTACACCTTC.

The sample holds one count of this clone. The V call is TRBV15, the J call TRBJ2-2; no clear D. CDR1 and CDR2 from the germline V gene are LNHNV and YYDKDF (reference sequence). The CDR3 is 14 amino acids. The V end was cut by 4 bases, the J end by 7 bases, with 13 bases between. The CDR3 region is CATSIGGANGELFF. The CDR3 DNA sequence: TGTGCCACCAGCATAGGTGGAGCCAACGGGGAGCTGTTTTTT.

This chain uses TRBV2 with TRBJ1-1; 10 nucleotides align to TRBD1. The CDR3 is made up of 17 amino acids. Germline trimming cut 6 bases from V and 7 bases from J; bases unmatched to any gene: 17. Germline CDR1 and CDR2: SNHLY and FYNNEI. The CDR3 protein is CASRAPGQGPRRGEAFF. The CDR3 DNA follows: TGTGCCAGCAGGGCGCCGGGACAGGGGCCCCGTAGGGGTGAAGCTTTCTTT.

DNA for the CDR3: TGTGCCAGCAGCCAAGAACCCTTAGCGGGAGGGTCGGGCAATGAGCAGTTCTTC. This translates into CASSQEPLAGGSGNEQFF. The V and J genes are TRBV4-2 and TRBJ2-1; 11 bases fit TRBD2. There are 18 residues in the CDR3. Losses at the gene ends were 0 bases for V and 6 bases for J; bases not matched to a gene: 10. Germline V gives CDR1 LGHNA, CDR2 YNFKEQ.

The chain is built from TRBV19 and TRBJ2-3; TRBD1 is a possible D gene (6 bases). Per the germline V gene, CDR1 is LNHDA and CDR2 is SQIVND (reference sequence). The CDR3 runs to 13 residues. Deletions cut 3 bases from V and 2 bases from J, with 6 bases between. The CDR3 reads CASSMGHTDTQYF. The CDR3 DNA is TGTGCCAGTAGTATGGGACACACAGATACGCAGTATTTT.

Written as DNA, the CDR3 is TGTGCCAGCTCACCATACGGGACAGGGGTGAGCGTCGAGCAGTACTTC. Amino acid sequence: CASSPYGTGVSVEQYF. This rearrangement joins TRBV18 to TRBJ2-7, with 10 bases aligning to TRBD1. The CDR3 covers 16 residues. The trim removed 2 bases at V and 6 bases at J, leaving 10 bases unmatched. Looked up from germline, CDR1 is KGHSH and CDR2 is LQKENI.

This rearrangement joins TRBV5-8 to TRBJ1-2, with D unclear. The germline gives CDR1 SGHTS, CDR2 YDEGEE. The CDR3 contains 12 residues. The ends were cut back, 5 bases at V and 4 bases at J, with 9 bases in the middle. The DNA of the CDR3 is TGTGCCAGCAGTACGAGTTTCTATGGCTACACCTTC. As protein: CASSTSFYGYTF.

CDR3 DNA: TGTGCCAGCAGTTTATGGGGACAGGGGCGCCATCAGCCCCAGCATTTT. This gives the protein CASSLWGQGRHQPQHF. The gene calls are TRBV28 and TRBJ1-5, with 10 bases matching TRBD1. The CDR3 spans 16 residues. Germline V lookup: CDR1 MDHEN, CDR2 SYDVKM. J gave up 5 bases and V 0 bases, and 4 bases lay outside the gene matches.

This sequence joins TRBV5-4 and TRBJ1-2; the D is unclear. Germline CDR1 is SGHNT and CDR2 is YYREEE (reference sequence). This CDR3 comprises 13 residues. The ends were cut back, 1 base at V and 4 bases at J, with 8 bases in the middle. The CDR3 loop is CASSLLGSYGYTF. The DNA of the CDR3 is TGTGCCAGCAGCTTGCTGGGGAGCTATGGCTACACCTTC.

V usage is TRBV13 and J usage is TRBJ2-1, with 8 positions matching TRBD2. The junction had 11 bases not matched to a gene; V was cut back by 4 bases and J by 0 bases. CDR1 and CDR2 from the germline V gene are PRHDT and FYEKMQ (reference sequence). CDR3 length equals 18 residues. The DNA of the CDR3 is TGTGCCAGCAGCTGGGTCAGGCTAGCGGGTCGCTCCTACAATGAGCAGTTCTTC. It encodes CASSWVRLAGRSYNEQFF.

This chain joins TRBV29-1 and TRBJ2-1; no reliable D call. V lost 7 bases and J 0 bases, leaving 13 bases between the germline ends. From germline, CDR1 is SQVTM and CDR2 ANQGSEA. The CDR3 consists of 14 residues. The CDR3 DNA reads TGCAGCGCCTTAAGCGCAAGCTCCTACAATGAGCAGTTCTTC. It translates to CSALSASSYNEQFF.

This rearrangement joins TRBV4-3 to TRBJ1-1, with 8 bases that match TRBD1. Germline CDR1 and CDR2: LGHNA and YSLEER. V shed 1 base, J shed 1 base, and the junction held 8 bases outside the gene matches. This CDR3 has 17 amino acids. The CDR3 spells CASSQGTGSIRNTEAFF. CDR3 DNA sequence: TGCGCCAGCAGCCAAGGGACAGGGTCGATTAGGAACACTGAAGCTTTCTTT.

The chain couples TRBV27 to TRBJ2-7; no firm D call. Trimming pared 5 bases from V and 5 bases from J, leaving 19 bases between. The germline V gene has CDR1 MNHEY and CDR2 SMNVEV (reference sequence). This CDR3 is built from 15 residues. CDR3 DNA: TGTGCCAGCAGTCCCTCAGGCCTCAGGTTCCACGAGCAGTACTTC. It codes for CASSPSGLRFHEQYF.

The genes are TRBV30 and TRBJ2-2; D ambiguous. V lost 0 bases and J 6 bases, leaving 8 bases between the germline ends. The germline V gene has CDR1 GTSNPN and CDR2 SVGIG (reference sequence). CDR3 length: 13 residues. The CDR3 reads CAWSVRRAGELFF. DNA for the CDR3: TGTGCCTGGAGTGTTCGGAGAGCCGGGGAGCTGTTTTTT. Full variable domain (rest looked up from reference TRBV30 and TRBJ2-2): SQTIHQWPATLVQPVGSPLSLECTVEGTSNPNLYWYRQAAGRGLQLLFYSVGIGQISSEVPQNLSASRPQDRQFILSSKKLLLSDSGFYLCAWSVRRAGELFFGEGSRLTVL.